This TCR beta chain was profiled in a study of control samples from healthy donors and cancer patients. The CDR3 consists of 13 residues. The V and J ends lost 9 bases and 2 bases respectively, with 11 bases between them. Germline V gene sequence: CDR1 SNHLY, CDR2 FYNNEI. Libraries were prepared by immunoSEQ multiplex PCR; TCRdb keeps only in-frame clonotypes and omits some of them. Of about 150,000 clones in the sample, about 93% were seen once. This chain connects TRBV2 to TRBJ1-5; no clear D. This receptor was obtained from a man aged 50 to 60 in good health. Input material: blood. The CDR3 loop is CASYGTGNQPQHF. The CDR3 DNA reads TGTGCCAGTTATGGCACGGGCAATCAGCCCCAGCATTTT.